This T cell receptor (beta chain) was retrieved from a study of CD8 T cells in ankylosing spondylitis. Germline CDR1 and CDR2: SNHLY and FYNNEI. V lost 5 bases and J lost 0, with 7 bases in between. The CDR3 covers 14 residues. TCRdb fed the 5' RACE reads into MiXCR, producing one record per CDR3 protein. The sample consists of approximately 35,000 distinct CDR3 sequences, about 14% of them appearing once. Findings and limits, study-wide: About 8 highly homologous variants formed a TCR beta motif that appeared characteristic of ankylosing spondylitis blood. Earlier literature documents some of the motif variants in reactive arthritis synovial fluid and blood.

This clonotype was seen only a few times. Its antigen is still unknown. The chain uses TRBV2 and TRBJ2-2; no clear D. Material: blood. The sequence was obtained from a male donor with ankylosing spondylitis or in good health (not recorded which). CDR3 sequence reads: CASSKTANTGELFF. As DNA, the CDR3 is TGTGCCAGCAGTAAGACTGCGAACACCGGGGAGCTGTTTTTT. The variable domain in full, with the rest retrieved from reference TRBV2 and TRBJ2-2, is EPEVTQTPSHQVTQMGQEVILRCVPISNHLYFYWYRQILGQKVEFLVSFYNNEISEKSEIFDDQFSVERPDGSNFTLKIRSTKLEDSAMYFCASSKTANTGELFFGEGSRLTVL.